The 21 T cell receptor beta chains below all came from one sample that was sequenced in a study of blood T cells in healthy people across ages. Together with a sample-barcoded 5' primer, a J-beta primer mix was included in a second PCR lasting roughly 6 to 12 cycles. MiXCR, run by TCRdb on the 5' RACE reads, gives a single entry per CDR3 protein. The sample shows about 1.4 million distinct CDR3 sequences, approximately 59% of them seen only once. What was sequenced was blood. The source is a man aged 18 to 29 in good health.

This sequence joins TRBV20-1 and TRBJ2-3; a possible D gene is TRBD2 (5 bases). This CDR3 has 17 amino acids. CDR1 is DFQATT, CDR2 SNEGSKA, per germline (reference sequence). V lost 7 bases and J lost 4, with 27 bases in between. The CDR3 loop is CSVTTRFSSAPPDTQYF. CDR3 nucleotide sequence: TGCAGTGTGACGACCCGATTTAGTAGCGCTCCCCCAGATACGCAGTATTTT.

The V call is TRBV20-1, the J call TRBJ2-7; no reliable D call. Germline V gene data show CDR1 as DFQATT and CDR2 as SNEGSKA (reference sequence). CDR3 size: 12 residues. The V end was cut by 0 bases, the J end by 7 bases, with 10 bases between. The CDR3 region is CSAREVINEQYF. Here the CDR3 DNA reads TGCAGTGCTAGAGAAGTCATAAATGAGCAGTACTTC.

V gene TRBV9 combines with J gene TRBJ2-2, with unresolved D. Trimming cost V 2 bases and J 3 bases, with 14 bases left between them. The CDR3 is made up of 16 amino acids. Germline lookup yields CDR1 SGDLS and CDR2 YYNGEE. The CDR3 DNA reads as TGTGCCAGCAGCGTCGGAGTAGGACGATACACCGGGGAGCTGTTTTTT. Translated: CASSVGVGRYTGELFF.

This clonotype was seen a handful of times. CDR3 sequence reads: CASSLRAWTQQFF. In nucleotides, the CDR3 is TGTGCCAGCAGCTTACGGGCCTGGACACAGCAGTTCTTC. The chain combines TRBV7-2 with TRBJ2-1, with D possibly matching TRBD1 (5 bases). Trimming removed 2 bases at V and 11 bases at J, with 13 bases between. Looked up from germline, CDR1 is SGHTA and CDR2 is FQGNSA. This CDR3 has 13 amino acids.

Only a few counts were recorded for this clonotype. J is TRBJ1-2 and V is TRBV10-3; 7 bases are shared with TRBD1. CDR1 is ENHRY, CDR2 SYGVKD, per germline. The V segment lost 5 bases and the J segment 6 bases; nucleotides outside the gene matches: 12. CDR3 length equals 15 residues. This CDR3 reads CAISSGQESLNGYTF. DNA for the CDR3: TGTGCCATCAGTTCCGGACAGGAAAGTCTCAATGGCTACACCTTC.

This clonotype came up a few times. This chain uses TRBV5-1 with TRBJ2-1, with 9 bases aligning to TRBD2. V shed 0 bases and J 6 bases; nucleotides not matched to a gene: 4. The CDR3 is 15 residues long. Germline CDR1 and CDR2: SGHRS and YFSETQ. CDR3 sequence: CASSLGLAVINEQFF. CDR3 coding DNA: TGCGCCAGCAGCTTGGGACTAGCGGTTATCAATGAGCAGTTCTTC.

The chain employs TRBV29-1 and TRBJ2-4, with 11 bases that match TRBD1. CDR3 size: 14 residues. Per the germline V gene, CDR1 is SQVTM and CDR2 is ANQGSEA. The V segment lost 4 bases and the J segment 13 bases; nucleotides outside the gene matches: 12. CDR3 in amino acids: CSVGTGGRLEAQYF. In DNA form, the CDR3 reads TGCAGCGTTGGGACAGGGGGCCGGTTGGAGGCCCAGTACTTC.

The chain links TRBV27 to TRBJ2-5; D uncertain. The CDR3 spans 12 residues. Per germline, CDR1 MNHEY and CDR2 SMNVEV (reference sequence). Trimming shortened V by 5 bases and J by 4 bases, and 8 bases separated the two germline ends. The CDR3 loop reads CASSMPRETQYF. CDR3 coding DNA: TGTGCCAGCAGTATGCCGCGAGAGACCCAGTACTTC.

V is TRBV3-1 and J is TRBJ2-1; D might be TRBD2 (5 bases). The V and J ends lost 4 bases and 3 bases respectively, with 10 bases between them. CDR3 length equals 14 residues. Germline V CDR1 and CDR2: LGHDT, YNNKEL (reference sequence). The DNA of the CDR3 is TGTGCCAGCAGCCCACCGGGAATCTACAATGAGCAGTTCTTC. It specifies CASSPPGIYNEQFF.

This clonotype occurred a few times. The chain is built from TRBV12-3 or TRBV12-4 and TRBJ2-7, with D possibly being TRBD1 or TRBD2 (5 bases each). There are 16 residues in the CDR3. V lost 4 bases and J 4 bases, leaving 20 bases between the germline ends. The chain's CDR3 is CASSWGTKILGYEQYF. The DNA of the CDR3 is TGTGCCAGCAGTTGGGGGACCAAGATTCTCGGGTACGAGCAGTACTTC.

The rearrangement uses TRBV12-3 or TRBV12-4 and TRBJ1-1, with 10 bases lining up with TRBD1. V lost 5 bases and J lost 3; bases outside the gene matches: 9. The CDR3 contains 16 residues. The chain's CDR3 is CASSLGTGEGDTEAFF. The CDR3 nucleotides read TGTGCCAGCAGTCTCGGGACAGGGGAAGGGGACACTGAAGCTTTCTTT.

The J gene is TRBJ1-5, the V gene TRBV15; D unclear. This CDR3 is 13 amino acids long. The germline V gene has CDR1 LNHNV and CDR2 YYDKDF (reference sequence). V shed 0 bases and J shed 6 bases, with 6 bases lying between them. CDR3 region: CATSRDRRQPQHF. The DNA for the CDR3 is TGTGCCACCAGCAGAGACAGGCGTCAGCCCCAGCATTTT.

V gene TRBV3-1 combines with J gene TRBJ2-7; D might be TRBD2 (6 bases). The CDR3 contains 14 residues. Germline CDR1 LGHDT, CDR2 YNNKEL (reference sequence). V was cut by 0 bases and J by 3 bases, with 9 bases left in between. CDR3 nucleotide sequence: TGTGCCAGCAGCCAAGACGGCGGGAACTACGAGCAGTACTTC. Protein sequence: CASSQDGGNYEQYF.

The rearrangement uses TRBV28 and TRBJ1-5; perhaps TRBD1 as D (5 bases). From germline, CDR1 is MDHEN and CDR2 SYDVKM. The CDR3 spans 14 residues. Trimming cost V 1 base and J 5 bases, with 9 bases left between them. The chain's CDR3 is CASSLFGAHQPQHF. The DNA of the CDR3 is TGTGCCAGCAGTTTATTTGGGGCCCATCAGCCCCAGCATTTT.

V gene TRBV29-1 combines with J gene TRBJ1-2, with TRBD1 as a possible D gene (5 bases). The CDR3 covers 13 residues. Trimming took 6 bases from V and 8 from J, leaving 19 bases between them. CDR1 is SQVTM and CDR2 is ANQGSEA in the germline V gene. CDR3 protein: CSVNLFTGGGYTF. The CDR3 DNA reads as TGCAGCGTCAATCTCTTTACAGGAGGAGGCTACACCTTC.

The gene calls are TRBV7-9 and TRBJ2-3, with 7 nucleotides matching TRBD1. From germline, CDR1 is SEHNR and CDR2 FQNEAQ (reference sequence). J gave up 5 bases and V 5 bases, and 10 bases lay outside the gene matches. CDR3 length: 15 residues. DNA for the CDR3: TGTGCCAGCAGCCCCTGGACAGGCTTCGGAGATACGCAGTATTTT. Its protein is CASSPWTGFGDTQYF.

The chain links TRBV29-1 to TRBJ2-3; D unresolved. The germline V gene encodes CDR1 SQVTM and CDR2 ANQGSEA. Trimming left V 6 bases short and J 6 bases short, with 13 bases between. This CDR3 comprises 12 residues. CDR3 region: CSVDFSTDTQYF. In DNA, the CDR3 is TGCAGCGTAGATTTTTCCACGGATACGCAGTATTTT.

The genes are TRBV11-2 and TRBJ2-6; no definite D call. CDR1 and CDR2 (germline): SGHAT, FQNNGV. This CDR3 region has 15 residues. Deletions cut 8 bases from V and 4 bases from J, with 15 bases between. The DNA for the CDR3 is TGTGCCAGCGTCGACCTGAATAGCGGGGCCAACGTCCTGACTTTC. Protein product: CASVDLNSGANVLTF. Supplemented by reference TRBV11-2 and TRBJ2-6, the full variable domain reads EAGVAQSPRYKIIEKRQSVAFWCNPISGHATLYWYQQILGQGPKLLIQFQNNGVVDDSQLPKDRFSAERLKGVDSTLKIQPAKLEDSAVYLCASVDLNSGANVLTFGAGSRLTVL.

The rearrangement links TRBV5-1 to TRBJ1-2; D remains ambiguous. The germline V and J ends were trimmed by 9 bases and 6 bases, with 18 bases remaining between them. In germline, CDR1 is SGHRS, CDR2 YFSETQ. CDR3 length equals 13 residues. The CDR3 here is CATRLKTVDGYTF. Written as DNA, the CDR3 is TGCGCCACCAGATTGAAAACGGTCGATGGCTACACCTTC.

This clonotype was detected only once. The CDR3 nucleotides are TGTGCCAGCAGTTTAGTGGTACAGGGGGGAGAGACCCAGTACTTC. Encoded protein: CASSLVVQGGETQYF. The chain combines TRBV6-2 or TRBV6-3 with TRBJ2-5, with 8 positions matching TRBD1. Germline CDR1 and CDR2: MNHEY and SVGEGT. The CDR3 runs to 15 residues. V shed 4 bases, J shed 4 bases, and the junction held 8 bases outside the gene matches.

This clonotype was recorded once. J is TRBJ2-5 and V is TRBV30; 10 bases line up with TRBD1. J was trimmed by 4 bases and V by 4 bases; bases with no gene match: 6. This CDR3 region has 14 residues. In germline, CDR1 is GTSNPN, CDR2 SVGIG (reference sequence). DNA for the CDR3: TGTGCCTGGAATAGGGACAGGGGAGGAGAGACCCAGTACTTC. This sequence encodes CAWNRDRGGETQYF. Full variable domain (remainder filled in from reference TRBV30 and TRBJ2-5): SQTIHQWPATLVQPVGSPLSLECTVEGTSNPNLYWYRQAAGRGLQLLFYSVGIGQISSEVPQNLSASRPQDRQFILSSKKLLLSDSGFYLCAWNRDRGGETQYFGPGTRLLVL.